The 8 T cell receptor beta chains given below trace back to one sample, sequenced in a study of neoadjuvant nivolumab and ipilimumab in lung cancer. The data were produced by immunoSEQ multiplex PCR, yet TCRdb's version contains in-frame clones alone and is incomplete. Among tens of thousands of clones listed, roughly 89% were seen once. The sample here was blood, taken before neoadjuvant nivolumab, alone or with ipilimumab. The receptors were gathered from an adult with non-small cell lung cancer. Some clones in this sample may be carry-over from other donors' samples.

This clone was seen once. V usage is TRBV7-3 and J usage is TRBJ1-2, with D tentatively TRBD1 (5 bases). V was trimmed by 5 bases and J by 2 bases, leaving 12 bases between them. This CDR3 has 14 amino acids. Germline CDR1 is SGHTA and CDR2 is FQGTGA. The CDR3 bases are TGTGCCAGCAGCCCCGAGGCAGGGAACTATGGCTACACCTTC. It codes for CASSPEAGNYGYTF.

The rearrangement uses TRBV7-2 and TRBJ1-3; weak D call: TRBD1 (6 bases). Germline V gene lookup returns CDR1 SGHTA and CDR2 FQGNSA. V lost 6 bases and J lost 0, with 12 bases in between. The CDR3 runs 15 residues. The CDR3 DNA is TGTGCCAGCAGTCCGAACAGGGACTCTGGAAACACCATATATTTT. Protein product: CASSPNRDSGNTIYF.

This chain connects TRBV2 to TRBJ2-3; TRBD2 matches at 9 bases. The CDR3 totals 16 residues. With V trimmed by 2 bases and J by 3 bases, 6 bases remained unmatched. Germline V gene lookup returns CDR1 SNHLY and CDR2 FYNNEI. CDR3 bases: TGTGCCAGCAGTGAATTACTTAGCGGGAGTACAGATACGCAGTATTTT. Amino acid sequence: CASSELLSGSTDTQYF.

The chain has TRBV27 and TRBJ2-3; D remains unclear. This CDR3 region has 11 residues. Per germline, CDR1 MNHEY and CDR2 SMNVEV (reference sequence). The CDR3: CGVWDSDTQYF. The CDR3 nucleotides are TGTGGAGTGTGGGATTCAGATACGCAGTATTTT.

This clone is a singleton in its sample. V and J are TRBV19 and TRBJ1-1; unclear D gene. Germline V gene sequence: CDR1 LNHDA, CDR2 SQIVND (reference sequence). The CDR3 totals 13 residues. Trimming took 7 bases from V and 0 from J, leaving 9 bases between them. The CDR3 nucleotides read TGTGCCAGTATGGTGCGTTTGAACACTGAAGCTTTCTTT. Protein product: CASMVRLNTEAFF. Full variable domain (outside the CDR3, taken from reference TRBV19 and TRBJ1-1): DGGITQSPKYLFRKEGQNVTLSCEQNLNHDAMYWYRQDPGQGLRLIYYSQIVNDFQKGDIAEGYSVSREKKESFPLTVTSAQKNPTAFYLCASMVRLNTEAFFGQGTRLTVV.

The J gene is TRBJ2-1, the V gene TRBV5-1, with D perhaps matching TRBD1 (7 bases). The ends were cut back, 4 bases at V and 8 bases at J, with 22 bases in the middle. Looked up from germline, CDR1 is SGHRS and CDR2 is YFSETQ. The CDR3 extends over 16 amino acids. This CDR3 reads CASSIGTHQGGYEQFF. CDR3 in DNA: TGCGCCAGCAGCATTGGGACTCACCAAGGGGGCTATGAGCAGTTCTTC.

The sample holds one count of this clone. The chain has TRBV7-9 and TRBJ2-3; the match to TRBD1 covers 8 bases. Trimming took 5 bases from V and 2 from J; bases not matched to a gene: 3. The CDR3 has 14 residues. Germline loops: CDR1 SEHNR, CDR2 FQNEAQ (reference sequence). CDR3 region: CASSLTGVTDTQYF. As DNA, the CDR3 is TGTGCCAGCAGCCTGACAGGGGTCACAGATACGCAGTATTTT.

This chain uses TRBV5-1 with TRBJ1-5, with 7 bases matching TRBD1. The length of the CDR3 is 15 residues. J gave up 4 bases and V 0 bases, and 4 bases lay outside the gene matches. Germline V gene sequence: CDR1 SGHRS, CDR2 YFSETQ. CDR3 region: CASSLVSGGNQPQHF. The CDR3, as DNA: TGCGCCAGCAGCTTGGTGTCAGGGGGGAATCAGCCCCAGCATTTT.